A single sample is the source of the 22 T cell receptor beta chains below, sequenced in a study of blood T cell repertoires in COVID-19. TCRdb's copy holds only in-frame clones and misses some; the assay was immunoSEQ multiplex PCR. The sample includes nearly 30,000 clones, about 88% of them seen just once. Sequencing input: peripheral blood. Every receptor here comes from a human donor in a cohort sampled during active COVID-19.

The V call is TRBV6-2 or TRBV6-3, the J call TRBJ2-3, with 10 nucleotides matching TRBD2. Germline V CDR1 and CDR2: MNHEY, SVGEGT. This CDR3 is 19 amino acids long. J was trimmed by 0 bases and V by 6 bases; bases with no gene match: 15. CDR3 DNA: TGTGCCAGCAGCCTCCCCCTAGCGGGAGATACCCCTAGCACAGATACGCAGTATTTT. Residues: CASSLPLAGDTPSTDTQYF.

The chain carries TRBV29-1 and TRBJ1-5; the match to TRBD1 covers 7 bases. The germline gives CDR1 SQVTM, CDR2 ANQGSEA. The CDR3 consists of 13 residues. The V gene end was trimmed by 6 bases and the J gene end by 3 bases; junction bases not matched to a gene: 5. DNA for the CDR3: TGCAGCGTAAAGACAGGGAACAATCAGCCCCAGCATTTT. Translating gives CSVKTGNNQPQHF.

This rearrangement joins TRBV11-3 to TRBJ2-2; TRBD1 agrees at 8 bases. CDR3 size: 14 residues. Germline lookup yields CDR1 SGHNT and CDR2 YENEEA. After removal of 7 bases from V and 0 bases from J, the junction contained 1 base not matched to a gene. The CDR3 here is CASTQGANTGELFF. CDR3 bases: TGTGCCAGCACACAGGGGGCGAACACCGGGGAGCTGTTTTTT.

The chain couples TRBV9 to TRBJ2-7; tentatively, D is TRBD2 (6 bases). The V and J ends lost 0 bases and 5 bases respectively, with 12 bases between them. The CDR3 loop spans 14 amino acids. CDR1 SGDLS and CDR2 YYNGEE come from the germline V gene. DNA for the CDR3: TGTGCCAGCAGCGTAGCCGGGGGTCCCAACGAGCAGTACTTC. Translating it yields CASSVAGGPNEQYF.

There are a few counts of this clone. The V gene is TRBV7-6, the J gene TRBJ1-1; D call uncertain. From germline, CDR1 is SGHVS and CDR2 FNYEAQ. V lost 5 bases, J lost 6 bases, and 10 bases lay in between. The length of the CDR3 is 12 residues. This chain's CDR3 is CASSQHGSEAFF. CDR3 in DNA: TGTGCCAGCAGCCAACACGGGTCTGAAGCTTTCTTT.

This chain connects TRBV6-5 to TRBJ1-6; D unresolved. Trimming took off 5 bases at V and 7 bases at J, with 9 bases between the two ends. The length of the CDR3 is 13 residues. Germline CDR1 MNHEY, CDR2 SVGAGI. CDR3 sequence: CASSPRWNSPLHF. Written as DNA, the CDR3 is TGTGCCAGCAGTCCCCGGTGGAATTCACCCCTCCACTTT.

This clone was detected only a few times. This chain connects TRBV28 to TRBJ2-7; the D gene is possibly TRBD1 (5 bases). Trimming took 1 base from V and 2 from J, leaving 9 bases between them. The V gene's germline CDR1 is MDHEN and CDR2 SYDVKM. CDR3 length: 14 residues. CDR3 region: CASSLSDSTYEQYF. The DNA of the CDR3 is TGTGCCAGCAGTTTATCAGACAGTACCTACGAGCAGTACTTC.

The chain couples TRBV7-2 to TRBJ1-2, with a possible D match to TRBD1 (5 bases). The CDR3 totals 13 residues. V gave up 4 bases and J gave up 5 bases, with 11 bases separating them. Germline CDR1 SGHTA, CDR2 FQGNSA. CDR3 coding DNA: TGTGCCAGCAGCTCGGGTGGGGGGTATGGCTACACCTTC. It encodes CASSSGGGYGYTF.

This clone has only one observation. The chain carries TRBV4-2 and TRBJ1-5; D possibly corresponds to TRBD1 (5 bases). V lost 4 bases and J lost 6, with 13 bases in between. CDR1 and CDR2 from the germline V gene are LGHNA and YNFKEQ. The CDR3 sequence is 14 residues long. The CDR3 DNA reads as TGTGCCAGCAGCCGGGAGGCAACAGGTCAGCCCCAGCATTTT. The encoded protein is CASSREATGQPQHF.

V gene TRBV4-3 combines with J gene TRBJ1-3; TRBD1 agrees at 8 bases. Trimming removed 0 bases from V and 0 bases from J; junction bases left unmatched: 7. Per germline, CDR1 LGHNA and CDR2 YSLEER. The CDR3 extends over 18 amino acids. The DNA for the CDR3 is TGCGCCAGCAGCCAAGACCCCCGGGACAGGACCTCTGGAAACACCATATATTTT. Its translation is CASSQDPRDRTSGNTIYF.

This clone was counted a few times. The rearrangement uses TRBV6-5 and TRBJ1-2; D is undetermined. V gave up 6 bases and J gave up 8 bases, with 16 bases separating them. Germline CDR1 is MNHEY and CDR2 is SVGAGI. CDR3 length: 13 amino acids. CDR3 nucleotides: TGTGCCAGCAGACCTGAGGGATATCGAGGCTACACCTTC. Translated: CASRPEGYRGYTF.

To note about this clone: The junction shows a germline mismatch at one end, possibly a read error. The chain links TRBV7-7 to TRBJ2-1; TRBD2 aligns across 8 bases. The CDR3 has 16 residues. Germline V gives CDR1 SSHAT, CDR2 FNYEAQ (reference sequence). The CDR3 DNA sequence: TGTGCTAGCAGCTTAGCGGCGCGGGGGGTTAGCAATGAGCAGTTCTTC. This encodes CASSLAARGVSNEQFF.

The chain recombines TRBV27 with TRBJ2-1, with a tentative D call TRBD2 (5 bases). The CDR3 is made up of 14 amino acids. The V end was cut by 3 bases, the J end by 2 bases, with 8 bases between. The germline CDR1 and CDR2 sequences are MNHEY and SMNVEV (reference sequence). The CDR3 loop is CASSFSGTYNEQFF. For the CDR3, the DNA is TGTGCCAGCAGTTTCAGCGGAACCTACAATGAGCAGTTCTTC.

This rearrangement joins TRBV6-5 to TRBJ2-1; 11 positions match TRBD1. Per germline, CDR1 MNHEY and CDR2 SVGAGI. The V gene end was trimmed by 8 bases and the J gene end by 10 bases; junction bases not matched to a gene: 10. The CDR3 is made up of 14 amino acids. CDR3 in DNA: TGTGCCAGCGCCCCGGGACAGGGGGGTCGAGAGCAGTTCTTC. Amino acids: CASAPGQGGREQFF.

Only one count was recorded for this clone. The chain is built from TRBV28 and TRBJ1-4; 10 nucleotides agree with TRBD1. This CDR3 spans 18 amino acids. The V segment lost 4 bases and the J segment 8 bases; nucleotides outside the gene matches: 16. Germline lookup yields CDR1 MDHEN and CDR2 SYDVKM. This chain's CDR3 is CASSSPGQGWGMSEKLFF. The CDR3, as DNA: TGTGCCAGCAGTTCCCCGGGACAGGGGTGGGGGATGTCGGAAAAACTGTTTTTT.

V gene TRBV9 combines with J gene TRBJ2-3, with D tentatively TRBD2 (5 bases). From germline, CDR1 is SGDLS and CDR2 YYNGEE. Trimming removed 0 bases at V and 2 bases at J, with 13 bases between. The CDR3 runs to 16 residues. Here the CDR3 reads CASSVESSRFTDTQYF. CDR3 sequence (DNA): TGTGCCAGCAGCGTAGAGTCTAGCCGTTTCACAGATACGCAGTATTTT.

The chain recombines TRBV6-6 with TRBJ1-5; unclear D gene. Trimming stripped 2 bases from V and 2 bases from J, with 7 bases between. The CDR3 covers 14 residues. Germline lookup yields CDR1 MNHNY and CDR2 SVGAGI (reference sequence). CDR3 region: CASSYAEGNQPQHF. CDR3 bases: TGTGCCAGCAGTTACGCGGAGGGCAATCAGCCCCAGCATTTT.

The genes are TRBV3-1 (or the pseudogene TRBV3-2) and TRBJ2-7; 9 bases line up with TRBD2. With 6 bases clipped from V and 1 base from J, the junction kept 1 base outside the gene matches. Germline loops: CDR1 LGHDT, CDR2 YNNKEL (reference sequence). The CDR3 is made up of 13 amino acids. The CDR3 DNA reads as TGTGCCAGCAGGAGCGGGGGGTCCTACGAGCAGTACTTC. Its protein product is CASRSGGSYEQYF.

The V call is TRBV27, the J call TRBJ2-5, with 7 positions matching TRBD2. Germline V CDR1 and CDR2: MNHEY, SMNVEV (reference sequence). This CDR3 contains 17 residues. Unmatched junction bases numbered 13, after V lost 2 bases and J lost 4 bases. The CDR3 protein is CASSLGVAGVTRETQYF. Here the CDR3 DNA reads TGTGCCAGCAGTTTAGGGGTGGCGGGGGTAACCAGAGAGACCCAGTACTTC.

Of note for this clone: The junction differs from germline at one of its ends, possibly a read error. The chain links TRBV5-1 to TRBJ2-7, with no clear D. The CDR3 covers 11 residues. Germline V lookup: CDR1 SGHRS, CDR2 YFSETQ. CDR3 residues: CASSLAGPRFF. The CDR3 DNA reads TGCGCCAGCAGCTTGGCTGGTCCCAGGTTCTTC.

The rearrangement joins TRBV5-4 to TRBJ2-2; 7 bases are shared with TRBD2. Per the germline V gene, CDR1 is SGHNT and CDR2 is YYREEE (reference sequence). With 4 bases clipped from V and 3 bases from J, the junction kept 6 bases outside the gene matches. The CDR3 extends over 15 amino acids. The CDR3 DNA sequence: TGTGCCAGCAGCCGTTGGGGAGGGGACACCGGGGAGCTGTTTTTT. Amino acids: CASSRWGGDTGELFF.

The rearrangement joins TRBV4-3 to TRBJ1-1; TRBD1 is a possible D gene (5 bases). This CDR3 is 15 amino acids long. V was trimmed by 0 bases and J by 0 bases, leaving 8 bases between them. Per germline, CDR1 LGHNA and CDR2 YSLEER. The CDR3 DNA is TGCGCCAGCAGCCAAGATCCGGGGGTGAACACTGAAGCTTTCTTT. It translates to CASSQDPGVNTEAFF.